In this sample, the clone carrying this T cell receptor (beta chain) turned up a few times. The source of the sample is a study of blood T cell repertoires in COVID-19. TCRdb's table, derived via immunoSEQ multiplex PCR, lists solely in-frame clones and lacks some. In the table there are about 240,000 clones, 80% to 85% of which are singletons. This clonotype originated in a woman older than 75 with COVID-19, enrolled during active disease. Sequencing was carried out using peripheral blood.

The CDR3 reads CSASDRGWNGYTF. The CDR3 nucleotides read TGCAGTGCTAGTGACAGGGGCTGGAATGGCTACACCTTC. The rearrangement uses TRBV20-1 and TRBJ1-2; 8 bases agree with TRBD1. Per germline, CDR1 DFQATT and CDR2 SNEGSKA (reference sequence). This CDR3 has 13 residues. V was clipped by 3 bases and J by 6 bases; unmatched bases: 6.